These 20 T cell receptor beta chains share one sample of origin, sequenced in a study of vaccination and CD4 T cells after COVID-19 (dated by TCRdb to 2021 to 2024). In the paper's terms, the treatment or condition label means: roughly 11-day PBMC culture with coronavirus spike peptide pools or control peptides (ViraFEST assay). Libraries were prepared through PCR. The listed sequencing device is Illumina iSeq 100. DNA from cultured CD4+ T cells underwent TCR sequencing with the Oncomine TCR Beta short-read assay at the Johns Hopkins FTIC core. In-frame beta chains were kept once TCRdb had trimmed the public reads at Q25 with fastp and called clones with MiXCR. Rows merge per CDR3 protein into single entries with the most common DNA and genes. Here the sample has approximately 19,000 distinct CDR3 sequences; roughly 73% occur a single time. The top ten constitute 16% of the sample. No antigen has been assigned to these receptors.

The sequencing used CD4+ T cells from blood, cultured in vitro, collected after SARS-CoV-2 vaccination. These receptor sequences come from a human donor who received a COVID-19 vaccine.

The chain carries TRBV7-9 and TRBJ2-3; 9 positions agree with TRBD2. The CDR3 sequence is 16 residues long. CDR1 SEHNR and CDR2 FQNEAQ come from the germline V gene (reference sequence). V lost 1 base to trimming and J lost 0 bases; unmatched junction nucleotides: 2. The CDR3 bases are TGTGCCAGCAGCTTAGGCGGGGGGGATAGCACAGATACGCAGTATTTT. Translating it yields CASSLGGGDSTDTQYF.

This clonotype has more than one count but fewer than ten. The chain carries TRBV2 and TRBJ1-5; TRBD1 might be the D (5 bases). Germline V gives CDR1 SNHLY, CDR2 FYNNEI. The length of the CDR3 is 15 residues. V was pared by 5 bases and J by 0 bases, with 11 bases between. CDR3: CASSTQGLSNQPQHF. CDR3 bases: TGTGCCAGCAGTACGCAGGGACTTAGCAATCAGCCCCAGCATTTT. The full variable domain, rest sourced from reference TRBV2 and TRBJ1-5, is EPEVTQTPSHQVTQMGQEVILRCVPISNHLYFYWYRQILGQKVEFLVSFYNNEISEKSEIFDDQFSVERPDGSNFTLKIRSTKLEDSAMYFCASSTQGLSNQPQHFGDGTRLSIL.

This chain connects TRBV6-1 to TRBJ1-1; 7 nucleotides match TRBD1. After removal of 6 bases from V and 11 bases from J, the junction contained 12 bases not matched to a gene. This CDR3 is 13 amino acids long. The germline CDR1 and CDR2 sequences are MNHNS and SASEGT. CDR3 loop: CASSPATGTYAFF. DNA for the CDR3: TGTGCCAGCAGCCCTGCGACAGGGACTTATGCTTTCTTT.

The V call is TRBV12-3 or TRBV12-4, the J call TRBJ1-6, with a weak D call TRBD1 (5 bases). V gave up 7 bases and J gave up 14 bases, with 18 bases separating them. This CDR3 region has 13 residues. The CDR3, as DNA: TGTGCCAGCACTTTGAGGGGTTACGGGTCCCTCCACTTT. This gives the protein CASTLRGYGSLHF.

The chain uses TRBV5-4 and TRBJ2-7; 10 bases match TRBD2. This CDR3 spans 16 amino acids. The trim removed 4 bases at V and 5 bases at J, leaving 12 bases unmatched. Germline values: CDR1 SGHNT, CDR2 YYREEE (reference sequence). This CDR3 is CASSLAGAAGGNEQYF. CDR3 in DNA: TGTGCCAGCAGCCTAGCGGGGGCAGCGGGGGGGAACGAGCAGTACTTC.

V usage is TRBV7-9 and J usage is TRBJ1-6; D unclear. Germline CDR1 reads SEHNR; CDR2 reads FQNEAQ (reference sequence). The CDR3 has 12 residues. Trimming cost V 2 bases and J 7 bases, with 3 bases left between them. CDR3 sequence: CASSLQNSPLHF. Written as DNA, the CDR3 is TGTGCCAGCAGCTTACAGAATTCACCCCTCCACTTT.

Here the CDR3 reads CAISGPDRVNTEAFF. The CDR3 DNA follows: TGTGCCATCAGTGGCCCGGACAGGGTGAACACTGAAGCTTTCTTT. The chain links TRBV10-3 to TRBJ1-1, with 8 bases identical to TRBD1. Looked up from germline, CDR1 is ENHRY and CDR2 is SYGVKD. This CDR3 region has 15 residues. Trimming at V came to 4 bases and at J to 0 bases, leaving 4 bases not matched to a gene.

Regarding this clonotype: A read error may produce the germline difference seen at one junction end. The gene calls are TRBV6-5 and TRBJ1-2; 9 bases are shared with TRBD1. The CDR3 spans 13 residues. Per the germline V gene, CDR1 is MNHEY and CDR2 is SVGAGI. The CDR3 DNA reads as TGTGCCAACAGTTCTACAGGGGGCTTTGGCTACACCTTC. Translated, it gives CANSSTGGFGYTF.

This chain joins TRBV7-6 and TRBJ2-5, with TRBD1 matching over 7 bases. The V gene end was trimmed by 4 bases and the J gene end by 5 bases; junction bases not matched to a gene: 4. This CDR3 comprises 13 residues. The germline V gene encodes CDR1 SGHVS and CDR2 FNYEAQ. In DNA form, the CDR3 reads TGTGCCAGCAGCTCCACAGGGGACGAGACCCAGTACTTC. It is translated as CASSSTGDETQYF.

The J gene is TRBJ1-1, the V gene TRBV6-1, with 7 bases aligning to TRBD1. The germline V gene has CDR1 MNHNS and CDR2 SASEGT. The CDR3 is made up of 14 amino acids. J gave up 6 bases and V 6 bases, and 10 bases lay outside the gene matches. CDR3 protein: CASSNRGQRAEAFF. The CDR3 nucleotides read TGTGCCAGCAGCAACCGGGGACAGAGGGCTGAAGCTTTCTTT.

This clonotype has more than one count but fewer than ten. The rearrangement uses TRBV6-1 and TRBJ1-5; D is unclear. CDR3 length: 13 residues. Deletions cut 5 bases from V and 5 bases from J, with 10 bases between. CDR1 is MNHNS and CDR2 is SASEGT in the germline V gene. CDR3 in amino acids: CASSLSGDQPQHF. DNA of the CDR3: TGTGCCAGCAGTCTTAGCGGGGATCAGCCCCAGCATTTT.

V and J are TRBV30 and TRBJ1-2; 9 bases agree with TRBD1. Per the germline V gene, CDR1 is GTSNPN and CDR2 is SVGIG (reference sequence). CDR3 length: 15 amino acids. The J segment lost 8 bases and the V segment lost 1 base, leaving 11 bases of the junction unmatched. This chain's CDR3 is CAWSATGQGRIGYTF. The DNA of the CDR3 is TGTGCCTGGAGTGCGACAGGACAGGGGAGGATCGGCTACACCTTC.

CDR3 residues: CSARDPSGRVYGYTF. CDR3 DNA sequence: TGCAGTGCTAGAGACCCGTCGGGCAGGGTCTATGGCTACACCTTC. The chain uses TRBV20-1 and TRBJ1-2; weak D call: TRBD1 (5 bases). Between the trimmed V and J ends, which lost 0 bases and 4 bases, there was a span of 15 bases. Germline V gene sequence: CDR1 DFQATT, CDR2 SNEGSKA (reference sequence). The CDR3 has 15 amino acids.

The CDR3 nucleotides read TGTGCCAGCAGCCAAGACTGGGAGCGCAATCAGCCCCAGCATTTT. It translates to CASSQDWERNQPQHF. V and J are TRBV7-2 and TRBJ1-5; D ambiguous. This CDR3 comprises 15 residues. The ends were cut back, 5 bases at V and 2 bases at J, with 13 bases in the middle. In germline, CDR1 is SGHTA, CDR2 FQGNSA.

This sequence joins TRBV20-1 and TRBJ2-5; TRBD2 aligns across 11 bases. Germline assignment: CDR1 DFQATT and CDR2 SNEGSKA (reference sequence). Trimming removed 0 bases from V and 5 bases from J; junction bases left unmatched: 11. The CDR3 totals 17 residues. CDR3 amino acids: CSARDSGSGGAMETQYF. CDR3 bases: TGCAGTGCTAGAGATTCTGGTAGCGGGGGGGCGATGGAGACCCAGTACTTC.

The chain has TRBV5-6 and TRBJ2-7; 11 nucleotides match TRBD2. Per germline, CDR1 SGHDT and CDR2 YYEEEE. The CDR3 is made up of 16 amino acids. The J segment lost 7 bases and the V segment lost 2 bases, leaving 11 bases of the junction unmatched. The CDR3 loop reads CASSFYGLAGGGEQYF. The CDR3 DNA reads TGTGCCAGCAGCTTTTACGGCCTAGCGGGGGGAGGGGAGCAGTACTTC.

This chain connects TRBV19 to TRBJ1-6; D is possibly TRBD1 (6 bases). Trimming took off 5 bases at V and 8 bases at J, with 16 bases between the two ends. The CDR3 covers 15 residues. CDR1 LNHDA and CDR2 SQIVND come from the germline V gene (reference sequence). The CDR3 nucleotides are TGTGCCAGTAGTGGAGGGGGGGCGGACTATTCACCCCTCCACTTT. Translated: CASSGGGADYSPLHF.

This chain uses TRBV12-5 with TRBJ1-5, with D maybe TRBD1 (6 bases). The CDR3 spans 17 residues. Trimming cost V 2 bases and J 4 bases, with 18 bases left between them. Germline values: CDR1 LGHNT, CDR2 FRNRAP. CDR3 sequence reads: CASGLTRGGTRNQPQHF. Written as DNA, the CDR3 is TGTGCTAGTGGTTTGACTCGAGGGGGGACAAGGAATCAGCCCCAGCATTTT. The whole variable domain, remainder taken from reference TRBV12-5 and TRBJ1-5, is DARVTQTPRHKVTEMGQEVTMRCQPILGHNTVFWYRQTMMQGLELLAYFRNRAPLDDSGMPKDRFSAEMPDATLATLKIQPSEPRDSAVYFCASGLTRGGTRNQPQHFGDGTRLSIL.

This rearrangement joins TRBV5-6 to TRBJ1-5; TRBD1 might be the D (5 bases). Trimming took off 4 bases at V and 0 bases at J, with 17 bases between the two ends. The CDR3 runs to 17 residues. The germline V gene encodes CDR1 SGHDT and CDR2 YYEEEE. This CDR3 is CASSLKRGWASNQPQHF. For the CDR3, the DNA is TGTGCCAGCAGCCTGAAGCGGGGCTGGGCTAGCAATCAGCCCCAGCATTTT.

The CDR3, as DNA: TGTGCCATCAGATACTCAGGCTATGGCTACACCTTC. It codes for CAIRYSGYGYTF. The chain is built from TRBV10-3 and TRBJ1-2, with D unresolved. V was clipped by 6 bases and J by 4 bases, with 9 bases between them. The CDR3 is 12 amino acids. CDR1 is ENHRY and CDR2 is SYGVKD in the germline V gene.